The subject of this entry is one TCR beta chain. Synthesis of TCR cDNA relied on 5'RACE template switching, which attached a universal primer site and UMIs. TCRdb independently ran MiXCR on the 5' RACE reads; one entry per CDR3 protein. The repertoire includes 96,000 or so distinct CDR3 sequences, 7.5% to 10% of them detected once, and 15% to 20% sits in the top ten. This sample was taken from a study of T cells after yellow fever vaccination. Whole-study context: Preparation used SMART-Seq v4 Ultra Low Input for the low-cell-number fractions.

Overall study results and limits: Researchers noted that a small share of clonotypes showed up in both CD4 and CD8 compartments. Most primary-vaccination clones reappeared after the booster (less than 98% CD4, approximately 88% CD8).

The sequence was obtained from a man between 18 and 29 years old who received the YFV17D yellow fever vaccine. Specimen: CD8+ T cells not binding an NS4B(214-222) dextramer, sorted from PBMCs, collected less than 16 days after the first yellow fever vaccination.

The CDR3 is CASSLEASMAEQFF. The CDR3 bases are TGTGCCAGCAGCTTGGAGGCCTCTATGGCTGAGCAGTTCTTC. The chain recombines TRBV5-4 with TRBJ2-1; D call uncertain. Germline lookup yields CDR1 SGHNT and CDR2 YYREEE (reference sequence). CDR3 length equals 14 residues. Trimming took 0 bases from V and 9 from J, leaving 13 bases between them.